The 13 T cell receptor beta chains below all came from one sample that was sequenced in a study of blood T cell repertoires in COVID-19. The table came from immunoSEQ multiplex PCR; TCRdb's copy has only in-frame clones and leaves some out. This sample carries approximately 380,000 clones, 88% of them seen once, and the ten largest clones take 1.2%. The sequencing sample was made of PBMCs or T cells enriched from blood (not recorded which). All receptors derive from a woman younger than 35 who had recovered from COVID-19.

The CDR3 DNA reads TGTGCCAGCAGTTTACTTAGCTCACCCCTCCACTTT. It encodes CASSLLSSPLHF. This chain joins TRBV27 and TRBJ1-6; D call uncertain. The CDR3 spans 12 residues. Germline-derived CDR1 and CDR2 are MNHEY and SMNVEV (reference sequence). The V and J ends lost 2 bases and 10 bases respectively, with 6 bases between them.

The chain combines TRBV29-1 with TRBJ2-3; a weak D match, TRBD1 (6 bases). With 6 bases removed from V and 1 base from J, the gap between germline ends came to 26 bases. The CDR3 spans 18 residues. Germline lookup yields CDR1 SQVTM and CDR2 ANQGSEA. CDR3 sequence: CSVAVPRTEQFRTDTQYF. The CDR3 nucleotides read TGCAGCGTCGCCGTACCTCGGACAGAACAATTTCGCACAGATACGCAGTATTTT.

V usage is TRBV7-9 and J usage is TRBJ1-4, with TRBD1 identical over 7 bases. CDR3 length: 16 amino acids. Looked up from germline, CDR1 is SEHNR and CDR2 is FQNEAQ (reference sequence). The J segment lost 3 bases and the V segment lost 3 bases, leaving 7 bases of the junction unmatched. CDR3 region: CASSLEGTAANEKLFF. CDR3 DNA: TGTGCCAGCAGCTTGGAAGGGACAGCCGCTAATGAAAAACTGTTTTTT. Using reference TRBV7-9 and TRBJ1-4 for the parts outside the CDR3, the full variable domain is DTGVSQNPRHKITKRGQNVTFRCDPISEHNRLYWYRQTLGQGPEFLTYFQNEAQLEKSRLLSDRFSAERPKGSFSTLEIQRTEQGDSAMYLCASSLEGTAANEKLFFGSGTQLSVL.

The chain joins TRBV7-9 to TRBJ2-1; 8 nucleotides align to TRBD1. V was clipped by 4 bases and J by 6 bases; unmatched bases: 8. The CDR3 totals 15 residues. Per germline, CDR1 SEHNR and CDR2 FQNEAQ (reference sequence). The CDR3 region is CASSSSKTGGNEQFF. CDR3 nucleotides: TGTGCCAGCAGCTCCTCCAAAACAGGGGGCAATGAGCAGTTCTTC.

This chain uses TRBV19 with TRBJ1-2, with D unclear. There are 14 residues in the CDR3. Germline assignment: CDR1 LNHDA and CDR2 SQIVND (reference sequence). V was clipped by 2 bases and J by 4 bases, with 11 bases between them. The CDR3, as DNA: TGTGCCAGTAGTATAAGCGGGCAGACCTATGGCTACACCTTC. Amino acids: CASSISGQTYGYTF.

The CDR3 sequence: CASSPQTGRNEQFF. In DNA form, the CDR3 reads TGTGCCAGCAGCCCACAGACAGGGAGGAATGAGCAGTTCTTC. The V call is TRBV5-4, the J call TRBJ2-1; D is perhaps TRBD1 (7 bases). In germline, CDR1 is SGHNT, CDR2 YYREEE (reference sequence). Trimming left V 4 bases short and J 7 bases short, with 15 bases between. The CDR3 totals 14 residues.

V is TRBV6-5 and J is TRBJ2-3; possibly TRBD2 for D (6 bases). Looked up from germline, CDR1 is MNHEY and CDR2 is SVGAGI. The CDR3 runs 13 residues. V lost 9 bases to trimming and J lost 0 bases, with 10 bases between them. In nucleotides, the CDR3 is TGTGCCAGTGGGACTTCTAGCACAGATACGCAGTATTTT. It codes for CASGTSSTDTQYF.

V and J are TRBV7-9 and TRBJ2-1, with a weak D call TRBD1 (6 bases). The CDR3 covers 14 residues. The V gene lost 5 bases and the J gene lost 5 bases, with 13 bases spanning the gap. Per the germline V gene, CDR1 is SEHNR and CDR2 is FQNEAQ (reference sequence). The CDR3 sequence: CASSTGQSNNEQFF. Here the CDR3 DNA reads TGTGCCAGCAGCACCGGACAGAGCAACAATGAGCAGTTCTTC.

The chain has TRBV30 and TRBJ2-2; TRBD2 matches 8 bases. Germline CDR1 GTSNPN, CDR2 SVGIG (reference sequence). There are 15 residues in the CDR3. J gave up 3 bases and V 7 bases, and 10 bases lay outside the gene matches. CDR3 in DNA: TGTGCCTCTCCAACGGGGGGGACACACACCGGGGAGCTGTTTTTT. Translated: CASPTGGTHTGELFF.

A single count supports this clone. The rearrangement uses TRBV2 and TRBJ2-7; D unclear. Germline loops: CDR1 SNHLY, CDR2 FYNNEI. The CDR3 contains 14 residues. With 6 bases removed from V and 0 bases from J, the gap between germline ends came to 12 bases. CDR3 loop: CASRMTLSSYEQYF. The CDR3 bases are TGTGCCAGCAGAATGACACTGAGCTCCTACGAGCAGTACTTC.

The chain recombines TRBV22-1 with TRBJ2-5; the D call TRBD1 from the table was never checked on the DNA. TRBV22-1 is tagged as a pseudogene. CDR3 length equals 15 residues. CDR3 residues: CPGSAPGQDQETQYF. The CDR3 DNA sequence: TGTCCTGGGAGCGCCCCAGGACAGGACCAAGAGACCCAGTACTTC.

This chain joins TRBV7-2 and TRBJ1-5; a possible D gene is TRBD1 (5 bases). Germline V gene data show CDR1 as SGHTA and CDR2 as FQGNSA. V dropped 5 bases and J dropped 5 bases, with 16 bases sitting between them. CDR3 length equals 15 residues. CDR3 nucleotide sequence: TGTGCCAGCAGCCTTTGGACATCCCTCGATCAGCCCCAGCATTTT. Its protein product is CASSLWTSLDQPQHF.

The CDR3 loop is CASIFFWGEYEQYF. CDR3 nucleotide sequence: TGTGCCAGCATTTTCTTTTGGGGCGAATACGAGCAGTACTTC. The chain uses TRBV6-5 and TRBJ2-7, with D tentatively TRBD1 (5 bases). Trimming removed 7 bases from V and 4 bases from J, with 17 bases in between. The CDR3 runs 14 residues. Germline values: CDR1 MNHEY, CDR2 SVGAGI.